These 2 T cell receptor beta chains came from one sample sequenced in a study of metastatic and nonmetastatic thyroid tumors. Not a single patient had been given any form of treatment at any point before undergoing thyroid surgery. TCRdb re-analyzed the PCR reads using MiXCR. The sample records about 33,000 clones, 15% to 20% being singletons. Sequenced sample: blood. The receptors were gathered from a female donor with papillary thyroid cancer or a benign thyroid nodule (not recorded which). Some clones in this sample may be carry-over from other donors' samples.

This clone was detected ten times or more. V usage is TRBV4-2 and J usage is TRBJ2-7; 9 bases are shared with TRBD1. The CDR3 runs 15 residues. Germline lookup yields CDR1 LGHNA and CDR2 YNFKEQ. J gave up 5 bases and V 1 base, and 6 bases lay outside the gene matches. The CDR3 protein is CASSQAGQGRDEQYF. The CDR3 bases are TGTGCCAGCAGCCAAGCGGGACAGGGACGGGACGAGCAGTACTTC.

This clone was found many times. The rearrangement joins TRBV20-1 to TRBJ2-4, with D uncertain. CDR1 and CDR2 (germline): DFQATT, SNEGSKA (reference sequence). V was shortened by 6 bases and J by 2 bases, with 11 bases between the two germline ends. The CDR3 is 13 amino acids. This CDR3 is CSALQSTKNIQYF. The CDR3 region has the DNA TGCAGTGCCCTACAGAGTACCAAAAACATTCAGTACTTC.